Here is one TCR beta chain with its context. Its ends do not fully match the called genes, so a read error is possible. These data are taken from a study of CD4 T cells in relation to SARS-CoV-2 and coronaviruses. The CDR3 has 14 residues. Germline CDR1 reads KGHDR; CDR2 reads SFDVKD. Cryopreserved PBMCs were CD4-enriched, then split into naive and memory cells. Libraries were prepared by immunoSEQ multiplex PCR; TCRdb keeps only in-frame clonotypes and omits some of them. The data show tens of thousands of clones, approximately 85% seen once. The V gene is TRBV24-1, the J gene TRBJ1-2, with unresolved D. This TCR came from an adult with COVID-19. Material for sequencing was memory CD4+ T cells from PBMCs. The CDR3 DNA reads TGTGCCACCAGCGATTTAGGGAGGGAGTACGGCTACACCTTC. Translating it yields CATSDLGREYGYTF.